This passage covers 7 T cell receptor beta chains from one sample sequenced in a study of breast tumors, draining lymph nodes, adjacent tissues. One entry per CDR3 protein results from TCRdb running MiXCR on the multiplex PCR reads. The sample gives about 100,000 distinct CDR3 sequences, approximately 22% of which show up once; less than 1.5% is in the top ten. Axillary draining lymph nodes of breast cancer patients supplied the node samples. Input material: axillary lymph node tissue. These receptors all come from a female donor with breast cancer. Some clones in this sample may be carry-over from other donors' samples.

Turning to this clonotype: This clone may be a read error of a much larger clone one base away. This sequence joins TRBV12-3 or TRBV12-4 and TRBJ2-3; D may be TRBD2 (5 bases). The V and J ends lost 10 bases and 4 bases respectively, with 15 bases between them. This CDR3 contains 13 residues. CDR3 region: CATNGEHADTQYF. For the CDR3, the DNA is TGTGCCACCAATGGGGAGCACGCAGATACGCAGTATTTT.

This clonotype was picked up many times. One end of the junction does not line up with germline, which may come from a read error. The chain uses TRBV19 and TRBJ2-2, with 11 bases aligning to TRBD2. The CDR3 is 15 amino acids. Germline V gene lookup returns CDR1 LNHDA and CDR2 SQIVND (reference sequence). CDR3 in DNA: TGTGCCAGTAGGATAGCGGGGGGGTACACCGGGGAGCTGTTTTTT. Its translation is CASRIAGGYTGELFF. The variable domain in full, completed from reference TRBV19 and TRBJ2-2, reads DGGITQSPKYLFRKEGQNVTLSCEQNLNHDAMYWYRQDPGQGLRLIYYSQIVNDFQKGDIAEGYSVSREKKESFPLTVTSAQKNPTAFYLCASRIAGGYTGELFFGEGSRLTVL.

This clonotype was seen many times. V gene TRBV6-5 combines with J gene TRBJ2-7, with D unclear. The V and J ends lost 6 bases and 5 bases respectively, with 17 bases between them. CDR3 length equals 14 residues. Germline V gene sequence: CDR1 MNHEY, CDR2 SVGAGI. For the CDR3, the DNA is TGTGCCAGCAGGGGAAATCTAGTCGTCCACGAGCAGTACTTC. Its translation: CASRGNLVVHEQYF.

The genes are TRBV6-1 and TRBJ2-6; unclear D gene. V was clipped by 0 bases and J by 6 bases, with 18 bases between them. The CDR3 length is 18 residues. CDR1 and CDR2 (germline): MNHNS, SASEGT. CDR3 coding DNA: TGTGCCAGCAGTGAAGCAGAGTCGGCGGCAAGTCCGGCCAACGTCCTGACTTTC. It encodes CASSEAESAASPANVLTF.

This clonotype was recorded at least ten times. This rearrangement joins TRBV6-1 to TRBJ2-1; D is unclear. The CDR3 spans 14 residues. V was shortened by 4 bases and J by 9 bases, with 16 bases between the two germline ends. The germline V gene has CDR1 MNHNS and CDR2 SASEGT. In nucleotides, the CDR3 is TGTGCCAGCAGTGCCACTCTTCGATCGGGTGAGCAGTTCTTC. This gives the protein CASSATLRSGEQFF.

At least ten counts were recorded for this clonotype. This chain uses TRBV19 with TRBJ1-5, with unresolved D. Deletions cut 7 bases from V and 0 bases from J, with 10 bases between. The CDR3 sequence is 14 residues long. CDR1 is LNHDA and CDR2 is SQIVND in the germline V gene (reference sequence). The CDR3 DNA sequence: TGTGCCAGTACGTGGACGGATAGCAATCAGCCCCAGCATTTT. This sequence encodes CASTWTDSNQPQHF. The entire variable domain, with the rest obtained from reference TRBV19 and TRBJ1-5, is as follows: DGGITQSPKYLFRKEGQNVTLSCEQNLNHDAMYWYRQDPGQGLRLIYYSQIVNDFQKGDIAEGYSVSREKKESFPLTVTSAQKNPTAFYLCASTWTDSNQPQHFGDGTRLSIL.

This clonotype showed up many times. The chain carries TRBV5-1 and TRBJ2-7; 11 bases are shared with TRBD2. The CDR3 is 16 amino acids. V was pared by 0 bases and J by 0 bases, with 2 bases of the junction left unmatched. Looked up from germline, CDR1 is SGHRS and CDR2 is YFSETQ. CDR3 coding DNA: TGCGCCAGCAGCTTGGGACTAGCGGGACTCTCCTACGAGCAGTACTTC. Amino acid sequence: CASSLGLAGLSYEQYF.